Described below is a single T cell receptor beta chain sequence and its context. The antigen is unknown. This CDR3 region has 16 residues. Deletions cut 1 base from V and 4 bases from J, with 15 bases between. Germline-derived CDR1 and CDR2 are SEHNR and FQNEAQ (reference sequence). Assay: immunoSEQ multiplex PCR; the TCRdb copy retains only in-frame clones and omits some. The repertoire holds about 21,000 clones, with about 83% as singletons. The data stem from a study of OX40 agonist ivuxolimab in advanced cancers. Study summary: Patients assigned to dose escalation were diagnosed with hepatocellular carcinoma, melanoma, renal cell or head and neck cancer. Study-wide findings and caveats: CD4+ and CD8+ blood T cells expanded clonally by week 6 at 0.1 to 3.0 mg/kg. The expanded peripheral T cells' antigen specificity was not determined.

The material was CD4+ or CD8+ T cells sorted from blood, obtained in a trial of the OX40 agonist ivuxolimab. This rearrangement joins TRBV7-9 to TRBJ2-3, with D perhaps matching TRBD1 (5 bases). The clonotype was recovered from an adult with an advanced solid tumor such as melanoma, head and neck, liver or kidney cancer. The CDR3 sequence: CASSLGPDRIPDTQYF. CDR3 nucleotides: TGTGCCAGCAGCTTAGGGCCAGACAGAATCCCAGATACGCAGTATTTT. The whole variable domain, remainder taken from reference TRBV7-9 and TRBJ2-3, is DTGVSQNPRHKITKRGQNVTFRCDPISEHNRLYWYRQTLGQGPEFLTYFQNEAQLEKSRLLSDRFSAERPKGSFSTLEIQRTEQGDSAMYLCASSLGPDRIPDTQYFGPGTRLTVL.